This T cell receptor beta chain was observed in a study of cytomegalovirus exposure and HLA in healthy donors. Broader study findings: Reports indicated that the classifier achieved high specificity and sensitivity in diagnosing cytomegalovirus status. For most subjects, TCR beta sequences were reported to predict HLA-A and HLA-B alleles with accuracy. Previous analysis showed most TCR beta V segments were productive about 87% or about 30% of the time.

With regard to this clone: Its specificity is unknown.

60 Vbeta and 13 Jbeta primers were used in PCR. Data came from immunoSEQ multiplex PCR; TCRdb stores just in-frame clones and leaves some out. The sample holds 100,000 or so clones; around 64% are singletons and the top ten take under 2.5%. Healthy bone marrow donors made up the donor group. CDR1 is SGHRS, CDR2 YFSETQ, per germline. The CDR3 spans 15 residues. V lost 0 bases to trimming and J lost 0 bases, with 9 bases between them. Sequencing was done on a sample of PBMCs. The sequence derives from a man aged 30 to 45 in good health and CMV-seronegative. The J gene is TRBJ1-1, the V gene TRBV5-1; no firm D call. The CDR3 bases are TGCGCCAGCAGCTTGGGGACTGAGGTGAACACTGAAGCTTTCTTT. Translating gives CASSLGTEVNTEAFF. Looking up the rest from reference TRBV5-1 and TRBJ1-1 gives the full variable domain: KAGVTQTPRYLIKTRGQQVTLSCSPISGHRSVSWYQQTPGQGLQFLFEYFSETQRNKGNFPGRFSGRQFSNSRSEMNVSTLELGDSALYLCASSLGTEVNTEAFFGQGTRLTVV.